The 9 T cell receptor beta chains below come from one sample, sequenced in a study of vaccination and CD4 T cells after COVID-19 (dated by TCRdb to 2022 to 2024). Which antigens these TCRs recognize remains unknown. Taken with the paper, the label for treatment or condition translates to: 10-day PBMC culture with coronavirus spike peptide pools or control peptides (ViraFEST assay). The receptor library was made with PCR. The instrument was an Illumina iSeq 100. TCR sequencing of DNA from cultured CD4+ T cells used the Oncomine TCR Beta short-read assay at the Johns Hopkins FTIC core. The public reads were reanalyzed by TCRdb: fastp trimming at Q25, MiXCR alignment, in-frame beta chains only. Entries are consolidated by CDR3 protein sequence, retaining the most common genes and DNA. For this sample the table gives over 20,000 distinct CDR3 sequences, of which about 50% were detected only once. The top ten clones comprise around 5% of the sample.

Sequencing used CD4+ T cells from blood, cultured in vitro. Receptors originate from a human donor who had recovered from COVID-19.

In nucleotides, the CDR3 is TGTGCCAGCAGCCCCGGCCCCAATGAGCAGTTCTTC. Its protein is CASSPGPNEQFF. The rearrangement links TRBV25-1 to TRBJ2-1; D remains ambiguous. Trimming left V 6 bases short and J 6 bases short, with 9 bases between. The CDR3 is 12 amino acids. The germline CDR1 and CDR2 sequences are MGHDK and SYGVNS.

This clonotype was found a few times. This sequence joins TRBV24-1 and TRBJ2-5; D call uncertain. The CDR3 runs to 16 residues. V was pared by 3 bases and J by 0 bases, with 13 bases between. CDR1 is KGHDR and CDR2 is SFDVKD in the germline V gene. CDR3 bases: TGTGCCACCAGTGATCCGCGACCCATGGACCAAGAGACCCAGTACTTC. Its translation is CATSDPRPMDQETQYF.

The chain carries TRBV6-1 and TRBJ2-7, with D tentatively TRBD1 or TRBD2 (5 bases each). Trimming took 5 bases from V and 4 from J, leaving 15 bases between them. Germline CDR1 is MNHNS and CDR2 is SASEGT. This CDR3 region has 14 residues. CDR3 residues: CASSRDGTFYEQYF. The DNA of the CDR3 is TGTGCCAGCAGTCGGGACGGAACTTTTTACGAGCAGTACTTC.

As for this clonotype: The junction and the germline gene differ at one end; a read error may be behind it. V and J are TRBV6-1 and TRBJ2-5; 9 bases line up with TRBD1. The CDR3 is made up of 15 amino acids. CDR1 and CDR2 from the germline V gene are MNHNS and SASEGT. The DNA of the CDR3 is TGTGCCAGCAGGGAAGGGACAGGGAGTGCTGAGACCCAGTACTTC. Its protein is CASREGTGSAETQYF.

There are a few counts of this clonotype. The V call is TRBV27, the J call TRBJ1-3, with D uncertain. The CDR3 loop spans 14 amino acids. CDR1 is MNHEY, CDR2 SMNVEV, per germline (reference sequence). V lost 2 bases, J lost 1 base, and 6 bases lay in between. CDR3 sequence reads: CASSLIASGNTIYF. CDR3 nucleotides: TGTGCCAGCAGTTTAATAGCGTCTGGAAACACCATATATTTT.

The J gene is TRBJ2-1, the V gene TRBV25-1; weak D call: TRBD2 (6 bases). The CDR3 length is 15 residues. Germline CDR1 and CDR2: MGHDK and SYGVNS. The V end was cut by 5 bases, the J end by 0 bases, with 11 bases between. In DNA form, the CDR3 reads TGTGCCAGCAGTCGGGACTCCAACTCCTACAATGAGCAGTTCTTC. It is translated as CASSRDSNSYNEQFF.

The chain has TRBV12-3 or TRBV12-4 and TRBJ2-2, with TRBD1 identical over 8 bases. The junction had 4 bases not matched to a gene; V was cut back by 3 bases and J by 4 bases. This CDR3 spans 15 amino acids. CDR3 sequence: CASSFQGASTGELFF. The CDR3 nucleotides read TGTGCCAGCAGTTTTCAGGGGGCGAGCACCGGGGAGCTGTTTTTT.

This clonotype was counted a few times. The V call is TRBV6-1, the J call TRBJ1-6; D not resolved. The CDR3 has 14 amino acids. Trimming removed 6 bases from V and 10 bases from J, with 16 bases in between. CDR1 and CDR2 from the germline V gene are MNHNS and SASEGT. Written as DNA, the CDR3 is TGTGCCAGCAGCCCCACAACGGTGGAGTCACCCCTCCACTTT. Its translation is CASSPTTVESPLHF.

This rearrangement joins TRBV6-5 to TRBJ1-2; 10 nucleotides align to TRBD1. Germline V gives CDR1 MNHEY, CDR2 SVGAGI. The CDR3 length is 15 residues. With V trimmed by 0 bases and J by 6 bases, 4 bases remained unmatched. CDR3 region: CASSYSRQGADGYTF. CDR3 sequence (DNA): TGTGCCAGCAGTTACTCAAGACAGGGGGCCGATGGCTACACCTTC.